Following are 18 T cell receptor beta chains from one sample sequenced in a study of OX40 agonist ivuxolimab in advanced cancers. Sequencing was performed with immunoSEQ multiplex PCR; in TCRdb, only in-frame clones are kept and a portion is missing. This sample has approximately 82,000 clones, with approximately 87% found just once. The sequencing used CD4+ or CD8+ T cells sorted from blood, collected in a trial of the OX40 agonist ivuxolimab. The receptors stem from an adult with an advanced solid tumor such as melanoma, head and neck, liver or kidney cancer.

The rearrangement uses TRBV5-1 and TRBJ2-2; D might be TRBD2 (5 bases). The germline V gene encodes CDR1 SGHRS and CDR2 YFSETQ. V shed 3 bases and J shed 4 bases, with 10 bases lying between them. The CDR3 consists of 14 residues. CDR3 DNA: TGCGCCAGCAGCTATACCGGGGTCACCGGGGAGCTGTTTTTT. This codes for CASSYTGVTGELFF.

In its sample, this clone was seen a few times. The V call is TRBV6-5, the J call TRBJ2-1, with TRBD2 as a possible D gene (6 bases). V was cut by 3 bases and J by 7 bases, with 16 bases left in between. Looked up from germline, CDR1 is MNHEY and CDR2 is SVGAGI. The CDR3 totals 15 residues. CDR3 in amino acids: CASSYNLAGPNEQFF. CDR3 coding DNA: TGTGCCAGCAGTTATAATCTCGCGGGGCCAAATGAGCAGTTCTTC.

The rearrangement uses TRBV30 and TRBJ1-4; TRBD1 agrees at 9 bases. The junction had 4 bases not matched to a gene; V was cut back by 3 bases and J by 5 bases. The CDR3 totals 14 residues. Looked up from germline, CDR1 is GTSNPN and CDR2 is SVGIG (reference sequence). The CDR3, as DNA: TGTGCCTGGAGAAAACAGGGGGCAAATGAAAAACTGTTTTTT. Translating gives CAWRKQGANEKLFF.

The chain links TRBV19 to TRBJ2-6, with TRBD1 matching 7 bases. The CDR3 runs 18 residues. Losses at the gene ends were 5 bases for V and 1 base for J; bases not matched to a gene: 11. The germline CDR1 and CDR2 sequences are LNHDA and SQIVND (reference sequence). CDR3 region: CASSPLDRPGSGANVLTF. CDR3 coding DNA: TGTGCCAGTAGTCCCCTGGACAGGCCGGGGTCTGGGGCCAACGTCCTGACTTTC.

A few counts support this clone. The chain couples TRBV10-3 to TRBJ1-6, with 7 nucleotides matching TRBD1. J gave up 5 bases and V 6 bases, and 4 bases lay outside the gene matches. The CDR3 totals 14 residues. Germline V CDR1 and CDR2: ENHRY, SYGVKD. CDR3 bases: TGTGCCATCAGCCGACAGGGCAATAATTCACCCCTCCACTTT. Encoded protein: CAISRQGNNSPLHF.

This clone was recorded only once. This chain uses TRBV7-3 with TRBJ2-5, with TRBD2 matching over 12 bases. The V segment lost 1 base and the J segment 5 bases; nucleotides outside the gene matches: 2. The CDR3 length is 15 residues. CDR1 and CDR2 from the germline V gene are SGHTA and FQGTGA. The CDR3 protein is CASSLKTSGGETQYF. The CDR3 bases are TGTGCCAGCAGCTTAAAAACTAGCGGGGGGGAGACCCAGTACTTC.

V gene TRBV7-2 combines with J gene TRBJ1-4; D is unclear. Trimming stripped 1 base from V and 5 bases from J, with 11 bases between. CDR3 length equals 15 residues. The germline gives CDR1 SGHTA, CDR2 FQGNSA. In nucleotides, the CDR3 is TGTGCCAGCAGCTTAGTAGCGGGTGTGAATGAAAAACTGTTTTTT. This encodes CASSLVAGVNEKLFF.

V usage is TRBV7-2 and J usage is TRBJ2-7; 7 positions match TRBD2. V dropped 4 bases and J dropped 0; count of bases not matched to a gene: 6. The CDR3 loop spans 15 amino acids. Germline CDR1 is SGHTA and CDR2 is FQGNSA. The CDR3 loop is CASSYERGPSYEQYF. CDR3 nucleotides: TGTGCCAGCAGCTACGAGCGGGGTCCCTCCTACGAGCAGTACTTC.

This chain links TRBV6-5 with TRBJ1-1, with 7 nucleotides matching TRBD1. This CDR3 has 15 residues. Looked up from germline, CDR1 is MNHEY and CDR2 is SVGAGI. V dropped 6 bases and J dropped 0; count of bases not matched to a gene: 7. The CDR3 spells CASSRDSDMNTEAFF. In nucleotides, the CDR3 is TGTGCCAGCAGCCGGGACAGTGACATGAACACTGAAGCTTTCTTT.

V is TRBV30 and J is TRBJ2-1; TRBD2 aligns across 8 bases. Germline CDR1 GTSNPN, CDR2 SVGIG (reference sequence). This CDR3 comprises 15 residues. The junction had 8 bases not matched to a gene; V was cut back by 7 bases and J by 0 bases. As DNA, the CDR3 is TGTGCCTTCCGGGGGGGGGATAGCTCCTACAATGAGCAGTTCTTC. As protein: CAFRGGDSSYNEQFF.

V usage is TRBV6-5 and J usage is TRBJ1-1, with 8 bases matching TRBD1. The length of the CDR3 is 12 residues. Germline values: CDR1 MNHEY, CDR2 SVGAGI. After removal of 5 bases from V and 8 bases from J, the junction contained 4 bases not matched to a gene. As DNA, the CDR3 is TGTGCCAGCAGTCGGGACAGGCAGGAAGCTTTCTTT. It codes for CASSRDRQEAFF.

The rearrangement uses TRBV18 and TRBJ2-1; D perhaps matches TRBD2 (5 bases). This CDR3 is built from 15 residues. The V gene lost 2 bases and the J gene lost 0 bases, with 8 bases spanning the gap. The germline gives CDR1 KGHSH, CDR2 LQKENI. This chain's CDR3 is CASSPGRSSYNEQFF. Written as DNA, the CDR3 is TGTGCCAGCTCACCAGGGAGAAGCTCCTACAATGAGCAGTTCTTC.

This clone is categorized as medium-sized. Other DNA sequences in the sample encode the same CDR3. The chain combines TRBV19 with TRBJ1-1; no firm D call. V lost 6 bases and J lost 1, with 9 bases in between. CDR3 size: 13 residues. From germline, CDR1 is LNHDA and CDR2 SQIVND (reference sequence). CDR3 sequence reads: CASSTTPNTEAFF. CDR3 in DNA: TGTGCCAGTAGCACCACCCCGAACACTGAAGCTTTCTTT.

The chain has TRBV6-6 and TRBJ2-7; the D gene could be TRBD1 or TRBD2 (5 bases each). V lost 6 bases, J lost 2 bases, and 14 bases lay in between. The germline V gene encodes CDR1 MNHNY and CDR2 SVGAGI (reference sequence). The CDR3 runs 14 residues. CDR3 in amino acids: CASRPLGEPYEQYF. The CDR3 DNA is TGTGCCAGCAGGCCCCTGGGGGAACCCTACGAGCAGTACTTC.

The genes are TRBV30 and TRBJ2-3; TRBD2 matches at 9 bases. CDR3 length: 12 amino acids. V trimming: 5 bases; J trimming: 3 bases; junction bases outside the gene matches: 0. The germline CDR1 and CDR2 sequences are GTSNPN and SVGIG (reference sequence). DNA of the CDR3: TGTGCCTGGGCGGGGGGGACAGATACGCAGTATTTT. Translating it yields CAWAGGTDTQYF.

This sequence joins TRBV2 and TRBJ2-2; D is ambiguous. Trimming took off 8 bases at V and 0 bases at J, with 13 bases between the two ends. The CDR3 is 15 residues long. The germline CDR1 and CDR2 sequences are SNHLY and FYNNEI. This chain's CDR3 is CASWGSATNTGELFF. CDR3 coding DNA: TGTGCCAGCTGGGGTTCAGCAACGAACACCGGGGAGCTGTTTTTT.

The sample holds one count of this clone. V is TRBV19 and J is TRBJ2-7; TRBD1 is a possible D gene (6 bases). The CDR3 is made up of 15 amino acids. The V gene's germline CDR1 is LNHDA and CDR2 SQIVND (reference sequence). The V end lost 9 bases, the J end lost 2 bases, and 20 bases lay between the germline ends. The CDR3 sequence is CASLPRDKGAYEQYF. In nucleotides, the CDR3 is TGTGCCAGCCTCCCTAGGGACAAGGGAGCCTACGAGCAGTACTTC.

This clone turned up a few times. The J gene is TRBJ2-3, the V gene TRBV6-1; 11 bases match TRBD2. The germline gives CDR1 MNHNS, CDR2 SASEGT. V lost 2 bases, J lost 4 bases, and 2 bases stayed unmatched. CDR3 size: 15 residues. This CDR3 is CASSEFSGGADTQYF. In DNA form, the CDR3 reads TGTGCCAGCAGTGAATTTAGCGGGGGGGCAGATACGCAGTATTTT.